Shown below are 21 T cell receptor beta chains from a single sample sequenced in a study of blood T cells in healthy people across ages. Combining a sample-barcoded 5' primer with a J-beta primer mix, a second PCR ran for roughly 7 to 12 cycles. TCRdb reprocessed the 5' RACE reads with MiXCR, giving one entry per CDR3 protein. The repertoire has over 1.5 million distinct CDR3 sequences, 49% of them found once; the top ten carry approximately 2.1%. Material: blood. The receptors originated from a woman in her thirties or forties in good health.

V and J are TRBV4-3 and TRBJ2-7; D may be TRBD2 (5 bases). The closer fit of TRBJ2-5 to the DNA end suggests the J call may be wrong. The CDR3 extends over 15 amino acids. The germline gives CDR1 LGHNA, CDR2 YSLEER. CDR3 in amino acids: CASSPQSSPEGTQYF. The CDR3 DNA reads as TGCGCCAGCAGCCCCCAAAGTTCCCCCGAGGGGACCCAGTACTTC.

The CDR3 loop is CATTQREGTYEQYF. DNA for the CDR3: TGTGCCACCACGCAGAGGGAAGGAACTTACGAGCAGTACTTC. The chain has TRBV15 and TRBJ2-7, with a weak D call TRBD2 (5 bases). Germline V gene data show CDR1 as LNHNV and CDR2 as YYDKDF (reference sequence). V shed 7 bases and J shed 4 bases, with 17 bases lying between them. CDR3 length: 14 amino acids.

As concerns this clonotype: The junction does not match germline at one end; this may be a read error. The CDR3 DNA is TGTGCCAGCAGCCCGATACCGGGACTAGCGGGGGGAAACTTCCAAGAGACCCGGTACTTC. Translated: CASSPIPGLAGGNFQETRYF. The chain is built from TRBV11-2 and TRBJ2-5; 15 nucleotides match TRBD2. The germline V gene encodes CDR1 SGHAT and CDR2 FQNNGV. This CDR3 region has 20 residues.

With respect to this clonotype: The junction departs from germline at one end; a sequencing error may be responsible. The rearrangement joins TRBV7-9 to TRBJ1-1, with D unresolved. The CDR3 consists of 14 residues. CDR1 SEHNR and CDR2 FQNEAQ come from the germline V gene (reference sequence). This CDR3 reads CACSLAAENTEAFF. The CDR3 DNA reads as TGTGCCTGCAGCTTGGCTGCCGAGAACACTGAAGCTTTCTTT.

This chain links TRBV29-1 with TRBJ2-1; the D gene is possibly TRBD2 (6 bases). CDR3 length: 13 residues. Germline V gene data show CDR1 as SQVTM and CDR2 as ANQGSEA. Trimming stripped 5 bases from V and 3 bases from J, with 11 bases between. The CDR3 sequence is CSVRRGYYNEQFF. In DNA, the CDR3 is TGCAGCGTTAGGCGGGGCTACTACAATGAGCAGTTCTTC.

The table lists this clonotype with a few counts. The chain links TRBV7-2 to TRBJ2-1, with D perhaps matching TRBD2 (6 bases). V lost 2 bases and J lost 10, with 15 bases in between. Germline V gene data show CDR1 as SGHTA and CDR2 as FQGNSA. The CDR3 covers 14 residues. The DNA for the CDR3 is TGTGCCAGCAGCTTAATCGCCGGAGGGCGGGAGCAGTTCTTC. It yields the protein CASSLIAGGREQFF.

This clonotype was detected a few times. The chain is built from TRBV29-1 and TRBJ2-7, with unresolved D. Germline V gives CDR1 SQVTM, CDR2 ANQGSEA. Between the trimmed V and J ends, which lost 7 bases and 1 base, there was a span of 11 bases. CDR3 length equals 12 residues. CDR3 DNA: TGCAGCGCCGAAGGGCTGTCCTACGAGCAGTACTTC. Encoded protein: CSAEGLSYEQYF.

This chain connects TRBV6-5 to TRBJ2-7, with 7 nucleotides matching TRBD2. Germline CDR1 and CDR2: MNHEY and SVGAGI. Unmatched junction bases numbered 4, after V lost 8 bases and J lost 0 bases. This CDR3 spans 13 amino acids. CDR3 sequence: CASGGLSSYEQYF. In DNA, the CDR3 is TGTGCCAGCGGGGGACTAAGCTCCTACGAGCAGTACTTC.

This clonotype was counted a few times. The chain couples TRBV9 to TRBJ1-1; 9 positions agree with TRBD1. CDR3 length: 15 residues. The trim removed 3 bases at V and 6 bases at J, leaving 9 bases unmatched. CDR1 and CDR2 from the germline V gene are SGDLS and YYNGEE. The CDR3 coding sequence is TGTGCCAGCAGCGCAAGACAGGGGGGGCCTTCTGAAGCTTTCTTT. This encodes CASSARQGGPSEAFF.

V is TRBV7-2 and J is TRBJ2-1; a possible D gene is TRBD2 (5 bases). Judging by the DNA end, TRBJ2-7 fits better; the J call may be wrong. This CDR3 is built from 15 residues. In germline, CDR1 is SGHTA, CDR2 FQGNSA. In DNA, the CDR3 is TGTGCCAGCAGCTCGACTATGAGCTCCTACAATGAGCAGTACTTC. Its translation: CASSSTMSSYNEQYF.

This clonotype was seen more than once but under ten times. The chain joins TRBV7-9 to TRBJ1-1; possibly TRBD1 for D (5 bases). The V and J ends lost 4 bases and 3 bases respectively, with 15 bases between them. CDR1 and CDR2 (germline): SEHNR, FQNEAQ (reference sequence). This CDR3 is 15 amino acids long. The CDR3 nucleotides read TGTGCCAGCAGCTATCTCGGGGGACGGGACACTGAAGCTTTCTTT. Translated: CASSYLGGRDTEAFF.

V and J are TRBV28 and TRBJ2-1; TRBD1 might be the D (6 bases). V lost 6 bases, J lost 4 bases, and 16 bases lay in between. The CDR3 is 15 amino acids. CDR1 is MDHEN and CDR2 is SYDVKM in the germline V gene. Written as DNA, the CDR3 is TGTGCCAGCAGGCCTAGGGGGTCTGGTTACAATGAGCAGTTCTTC. Translated: CASRPRGSGYNEQFF.

This chain links TRBV6-1 with TRBJ2-1, with D maybe TRBD2 (6 bases). The V gene's germline CDR1 is MNHNS and CDR2 SASEGT. The CDR3 loop spans 14 amino acids. V was trimmed by 1 base and J by 7 bases, leaving 11 bases between them. In nucleotides, the CDR3 is TGTGCCAGCAGTGAAGTCCTACTAGCTAATGAGCAGTTCTTC. It codes for CASSEVLLANEQFF.

CDR3 sequence reads: CSVSHPSGYGYTF. As DNA, the CDR3 is TGCAGCGTTTCTCACCCCTCTGGGTATGGCTACACCTTC. The gene calls are TRBV29-1 and TRBJ1-2; no definite D call. CDR3 length equals 13 residues. Germline values: CDR1 SQVTM, CDR2 ANQGSEA. Trimming cost V 5 bases and J 5 bases, with 15 bases left between them. The full variable domain, completed using reference TRBV29-1 and TRBJ1-2, is SAVISQKPSRDICQRGTSLTIQCQVDSQVTMMFWYRQQPGQSLTLIATANQGSEATYESGFVIDKFPISRPNLTFSTLTVSNMSPEDSSIYLCSVSHPSGYGYTFGSGTRLTVV.

The chain is built from TRBV6-6 and TRBJ2-4, with TRBD2 matching 13 bases. The tail of the sequence fits TRBJ2-7 better, so the J call may be wrong. This CDR3 is built from 16 residues. The germline V gene has CDR1 MNHNY and CDR2 SVGAGI (reference sequence). DNA for the CDR3: TGTGCCAGCAGTCCAATATCCGGGACTAGCGGGGCCGAGCAGTACTTC. Protein: CASSPISGTSGAEQYF.

The chain links TRBV7-2 to TRBJ2-2, with 7 bases aligning to TRBD1. V trimming: 5 bases; J trimming: 3 bases; junction bases outside the gene matches: 3. The germline V gene has CDR1 SGHTA and CDR2 FQGNSA. The CDR3 extends over 14 amino acids. The CDR3 protein is CASSRQGHTGELFF. Written as DNA, the CDR3 is TGTGCCAGCAGCCGACAGGGACACACCGGGGAGCTGTTTTTT.

The chain uses TRBV25-1 and TRBJ2-1; 11 bases are a match to TRBD2. The CDR3 consists of 13 residues. Germline trimming cut 7 bases from V and 6 bases from J; bases unmatched to any gene: 2. CDR1 and CDR2 from the germline V gene are MGHDK and SYGVNS. CDR3 loop: CASNGLAGNEQFF. In DNA, the CDR3 is TGTGCCAGCAATGGACTAGCGGGCAATGAGCAGTTCTTC.

V usage is TRBV28 and J usage is TRBJ2-5, with D unclear. The end of the DNA fits TRBJ2-7 better, so the J call may be wrong. This CDR3 is 12 amino acids long. Germline V gene data show CDR1 as MDHEN and CDR2 as SYDVKM. Here the CDR3 DNA reads TGTGCCAGCAGTTATGTGCTACACGAGCAGTACTTC. This codes for CASSYVLHEQYF.

The chain employs TRBV7-2 and TRBJ2-5; D is undetermined. There are 16 residues in the CDR3. Trimming removed 5 bases from V and 1 base from J, with 17 bases in between. The germline V gene encodes CDR1 SGHTA and CDR2 FQGNSA. The CDR3 protein is CASSETEKGSQETQYF. CDR3 nucleotides: TGTGCCAGCAGCGAAACTGAAAAGGGATCCCAAGAGACCCAGTACTTC.

The chain couples TRBV28 to TRBJ2-1; D may match TRBD1 or TRBD2 (5 bases each). V gave up 5 bases and J gave up 0 bases, with 14 bases separating them. Germline V gives CDR1 MDHEN, CDR2 SYDVKM. The CDR3 consists of 16 residues. CDR3 protein: CASSGGEVASYNEQFF. CDR3 DNA: TGTGCCAGCAGTGGGGGTGAAGTTGCCTCCTACAATGAGCAGTTCTTC.

To note about this clonotype: A junction boundary mismatches the germline segment, possibly from a read error. The chain recombines TRBV25-1 with TRBJ2-1, with 7 bases fitting TRBD2. Germline values: CDR1 MGHDK, CDR2 SYGVNS. The CDR3 is made up of 15 amino acids. Here the CDR3 reads CASGELSGDYNEQFF. The DNA for the CDR3 is TGTGCCAGCGGTGAACTGAGCGGGGACTACAATGAGCAGTTCTTC.